The count of the clone carrying this T cell receptor (beta chain) is one. What it binds is unknown. This specimen belongs to a study of T cell responses to AZD1222 COVID-19 vaccine. Overall study results and limits: AZD1222 recipients seropositive at baseline numbered only six or seven. At 160-218 and 743-854, vaccine-associated CD4 TCRs were dominant, and they spanned spike. Nearly half of unique spike-specific TCRs reportedly avoided B.1.351 and B.1.1.7 mutated regions. Sampling captured repertoires only after the peak T cell response.

Only in-frame clones appear in the TCRdb table, and some are missing; sequencing was by immunoSEQ multiplex PCR. This sample yields 95,000 to 110,000 clones, of which approximately 93% are seen a single time; less than 5% belongs to the top ten. Trimming took 3 bases from V and 9 from J, leaving 8 bases between them. The CDR3 sequence is 11 residues long. Germline CDR1 and CDR2: WSHSY and SAAADI. The source is an adult in good health. This sample comprised peripheral blood, obtained on day 0 of AZD1222 vaccination. The chain combines TRBV10-2 with TRBJ1-1, with D possibly matching TRBD1 (6 bases). The CDR3 nucleotides are TGCGCCAGCAGTGATTGGGGGCAAGCTTTCTTT. Amino acid sequence: CASSDWGQAFF.